Following are 17 T cell receptor beta chains from one sample sequenced in a study of identical twins (dated by TCRdb to the mid-2010s). Library preparation employed 5' RACE. These reads were obtained on an Illumina HiSeq 2000. TCRdb redid the processing of the public reads, applying fastp at Q25 and MiXCR, and retained in-frame beta chains. One record per CDR3 amino acid sequence lists the most common genes and DNA. Within this sample are roughly 720,000 distinct CDR3 sequences, with 15% to 20% of them counted one time only. The ten largest clones represent about an eighth of the sample. This sample also belongs to another study, concerning T cells expressing NK-cell markers.

Sequenced input: PBMCs. The receptors come from a woman in her late teens or twenties in good health.

The V call is TRBV9, the J call TRBJ2-2; perhaps TRBD2 as D (5 bases). Germline V gives CDR1 SGDLS, CDR2 YYNGEE. The CDR3 has 17 residues. Trimming removed 0 bases at V and 0 bases at J, with 12 bases between. The chain's CDR3 is CASSVGASLANTGELFF. The CDR3 DNA is TGTGCCAGCAGCGTAGGGGCTAGCCTGGCGAACACCGGGGAGCTGTTTTTT.

This clonotype was recorded a few times. The gene calls are TRBV20-1 and TRBJ2-2; TRBD2 agrees at 13 bases. Germline CDR1 and CDR2: DFQATT and SNEGSKA (reference sequence). This CDR3 has 14 amino acids. J was trimmed by 7 bases and V by 5 bases; bases with no gene match: 4. As DNA, the CDR3 is TGCAGTGCTCGACTAGCGGGGGGAGACGGGGAGCTGTTTTTT. Encoded protein: CSARLAGGDGELFF.

This clonotype was seen only a few times. The J gene is TRBJ1-2, the V gene TRBV7-9; possibly TRBD1 for D (5 bases). The germline gives CDR1 SEHNR, CDR2 FQNEAQ (reference sequence). Trimming took off 5 bases at V and 4 bases at J, with 17 bases between the two ends. The CDR3 length is 15 residues. The CDR3 protein is CASSKKQGLGYGYTF. CDR3 DNA sequence: TGTGCCAGCAGCAAAAAGCAGGGTTTAGGCTATGGCTACACCTTC.

The rearrangement joins TRBV7-2 to TRBJ1-1; 8 bases align to TRBD1. The CDR3 extends over 15 amino acids. Trimming removed 4 bases from V and 4 bases from J; junction bases left unmatched: 8. The germline gives CDR1 SGHTA, CDR2 FQGNSA. CDR3 nucleotides: TGTGCCAGCAGCTACTACGGGACAGGTAGCACTGAAGCTTTCTTT. The encoded protein is CASSYYGTGSTEAFF.

This clonotype was found a few times. This chain connects TRBV12-3 or TRBV12-4 to TRBJ1-5; D possibly corresponds to TRBD1 (5 bases). Between the trimmed V and J ends, which lost 7 bases and 1 base, there was a span of 11 bases. This CDR3 has 14 amino acids. The CDR3 reads CASTLRDSNQPQHF. The CDR3 coding sequence is TGTGCCAGCACCCTGAGGGACAGCAATCAGCCCCAGCATTTT.

The chain has TRBV7-9 and TRBJ1-4; no clear D gene. Germline V gene sequence: CDR1 SEHNR, CDR2 FQNEAQ (reference sequence). V dropped 1 base and J dropped 7 bases, with 13 bases sitting between them. The CDR3 runs 15 residues. CDR3 sequence reads: CASSLVTGGTEKLFF. CDR3 in DNA: TGTGCCAGCAGCTTAGTAACCGGTGGTACTGAAAAACTGTTTTTT.

This sequence joins TRBV9 and TRBJ1-5; D ambiguous. With 1 base removed from V and 5 bases from J, the gap between germline ends came to 13 bases. Per germline, CDR1 SGDLS and CDR2 YYNGEE. The CDR3 has 15 residues. CDR3 region: CASSVSSSADQPQHF. The CDR3 coding sequence is TGTGCCAGCAGCGTATCGTCCTCAGCGGATCAGCCCCAGCATTTT.

This clonotype was counted a few times. The chain couples TRBV12-3 or TRBV12-4 to TRBJ2-7; 7 positions agree with TRBD2. V shed 5 bases, J shed 5 bases, and the junction held 9 bases outside the gene matches. The CDR3 length is 14 residues. DNA of the CDR3: TGTGCCAGCAGTGGGGGGGTAGGCCACGACGAGCAGTACTTC. Translating gives CASSGGVGHDEQYF.

This clonotype was seen repeatedly, ten times or more. The V and J genes are TRBV12-3 or TRBV12-4 and TRBJ2-1; weak D call: TRBD1 (5 bases). Deletions cut 3 bases from V and 7 bases from J, with 10 bases between. CDR3 size: 13 residues. CDR3 nucleotide sequence: TGTGCCAGCAGTTTCGGGCAGGGTAATGAGCAGTTCTTC. This encodes CASSFGQGNEQFF.

This chain uses TRBV14 with TRBJ1-2; no clear D. The CDR3 contains 11 residues. Trimming removed 2 bases at V and 7 bases at J, with 5 bases between. Germline CDR1 is SGHDN and CDR2 is FVKESK. The CDR3 sequence is CASSQWFGYTF. The CDR3 DNA reads as TGTGCCAGCAGCCAATGGTTTGGCTACACCTTC.

This chain links TRBV6-1 with TRBJ1-6; TRBD1 matches 8 bases. The V segment lost 6 bases and the J segment 7 bases; nucleotides outside the gene matches: 8. CDR3 length: 15 amino acids. Germline V gene data show CDR1 as MNHNS and CDR2 as SASEGT. The CDR3 DNA follows: TGTGCCAGCAGGCCGAGGACAGGGCTAAATTCACCCCTCCACTTT. Translation: CASRPRTGLNSPLHF.

J is TRBJ2-5 and V is TRBV5-6; 8 nucleotides agree with TRBD2. The CDR3 is made up of 15 amino acids. Per the germline V gene, CDR1 is SGHDT and CDR2 is YYEEEE. V was pared by 2 bases and J by 5 bases, with 8 bases of the junction left unmatched. The CDR3 region is CASSLPPGLGETQYF. CDR3 sequence (DNA): TGTGCCAGCAGCTTACCCCCGGGACTAGGGGAGACCCAGTACTTC. The variable domain in full, completed from reference TRBV5-6 and TRBJ2-5, reads DAGVTQSPTHLIKTRGQQVTLRCSPKSGHDTVSWYQQALGQGPQFIFQYYEEEERQRGNFPDRFSGHQFPNYSSELNVNALLLGDSALYLCASSLPPGLGETQYFGPGTRLLVL.

CDR3 nucleotide sequence: TGTGCCAGCAGCTCGTCCCGGGACATTAATGAGCAGTTCTTC. Encoded protein: CASSSSRDINEQFF. The chain links TRBV7-2 to TRBJ2-1; D possibly corresponds to TRBD1 (6 bases). With 4 bases removed from V and 7 bases from J, the gap between germline ends came to 14 bases. The CDR3 runs to 14 residues. The germline V gene has CDR1 SGHTA and CDR2 FQGNSA. The full variable domain, rest sourced from reference TRBV7-2 and TRBJ2-1, is GAGVSQSPSNKVTEKGKDVELRCDPISGHTALYWYRQSLGQGLEFLIYFQGNSAPDKSGLPSDRFSAERTGGSVSTLTIQRTQQEDSAVYLCASSSSRDINEQFFGPGTRLTVL.

CDR3 nucleotide sequence: TGTGCCAGCAGCAGGACGGTAACTAGCGACCCAGATACGCAGTATTTT. It translates to CASSRTVTSDPDTQYF. The V and J genes are TRBV5-5 and TRBJ2-3; the match to TRBD2 covers 7 bases. V was clipped by 4 bases and J by 4 bases; unmatched bases: 12. The CDR3 extends over 16 amino acids. Per germline, CDR1 SGHKS and CDR2 YYEKEE (reference sequence).

There are many counts of this clonotype. The chain has TRBV20-1 and TRBJ2-2, with D perhaps TRBD1 (6 bases). This CDR3 contains 14 residues. Between the trimmed V and J ends, which lost 0 bases and 5 bases, there was a span of 10 bases. Germline values: CDR1 DFQATT, CDR2 SNEGSKA (reference sequence). The CDR3 sequence: CSARDLGGTGELFF. For the CDR3, the DNA is TGCAGTGCTAGAGATCTAGGGGGAACCGGGGAGCTGTTTTTT.

The chain uses TRBV6-1 and TRBJ1-2, with D unclear. V gave up 6 bases and J gave up 0 bases, with 14 bases separating them. This CDR3 comprises 15 residues. In germline, CDR1 is MNHNS, CDR2 SASEGT. CDR3 protein: CASSPQRAANYGYTF. The CDR3, as DNA: TGTGCCAGCAGCCCCCAGCGGGCAGCTAACTATGGCTACACCTTC.

This clonotype has only a few counts. V usage is TRBV7-9 and J usage is TRBJ2-7; D may be TRBD1 (6 bases). V was trimmed by 5 bases and J by 2 bases, leaving 16 bases between them. Germline CDR1 SEHNR, CDR2 FQNEAQ (reference sequence). The CDR3 runs 15 residues. For the CDR3, the DNA is TGTGCCAGCAGCCCACTACAGGGAGCCACCTACGAGCAGTACTTC. Amino acid sequence: CASSPLQGATYEQYF.